This paragraph covers one T cell receptor beta chain sequence. It has no known antigen specificity. No quality values exist for individual bases; no much larger clone is one base distant. The donors were included in the validation cohort of over a hundred subjects, a group kept apart from the roughly 670-subject first cohort. As encoded in the germline V gene (reference sequence), CDR1 is SEHNR while CDR2 is FQNEAQ. The V end loses 7 bases and the J end loses 0 bases, and a stretch of 10 bases separates them. The CDR3 contains 14 residues, cysteine and phenylalanine counted. Only the CDR3 DNA is retained, 42 bases long and in frame from the first base. The library was built by means of the immunoSEQ multiplex PCR assay. Regarding the original processing steps: A statistical classification framework was built to diagnose cytomegalovirus status from the catalog of TCR beta chain sequences. TCRdb took this table from immuneACCESS and kept in-frame rearrangements with V and J called. Such tables lack part of the clones; where checked against another copy, unresolved V genes explain under half of the gap, and the rest is unexplained. V and J calls and clone size are as listed in that table; D and trimming were resolved from the DNA. Present in this sample are 120,000 or so clones, around 90% of which were seen just once. The ten largest clonotypes hold roughly 2% of the sample.

The source of the sample is a study of cytomegalovirus exposure and HLA in healthy donors (dated 2017 in TCRdb). The study in broad terms: A later analysis indicated that the roughly 130 validation repertoires were generated on the platform also employed for the 700 or so repertoires of the first cohort. In addition to the first cohort of 500 to 850 subjects, a separate validation cohort of approximately 110 different subjects was used. The aim of the study was to test whether cataloging public T cell receptors could identify signatures of past pathogen exposure. To predict cytomegalovirus infection status, the study brought together high-throughput TCR immunosequencing, statistical association of individual TCRs with disease status, and machine learning.

Overall results and qualifications from the work: Three of the identified cytomegalovirus-associated TCR beta chains were confirmed in vitro to be specific for cytomegalovirus antigens. Most TCR sequences were observed very rarely across donors, whereas some public TCRs were present in many individuals. All 120 or so repertoires were used to score co-occurrence in the validation cohort in a later analysis, because that analysis had no HLA typing for the cohort. A total of fewer than 200 TCR beta chains were listed by the study as associated with cytomegalovirus. It was suggested by the authors that the approach could potentially be generalized to other disease states and immunological phenotypes. In a later analysis, TCRs clustered in the first cohort were found to also tend to co-occur in the 130 or so validation repertoires, with around 94% of cluster scores above 0. In both the original and validation cohorts, the classifier was reported to diagnose cytomegalovirus status with high specificity and sensitivity.

The material sequenced was PBMCs. The chain employs TRBV7-9 and TRBJ2-1, with an unclear D gene assignment. This clonotype was obtained from a young woman in good health and CMV-seronegative. The bases are TGTGCCAGCACTTCTCCCAGCTCCTACAATGAGCAGTTCTTC. Translated, this gives CASTSPSSYNEQFF.